Each of the 29 T cell receptor beta chains below was sequenced from the same sample in a study of prognosis after radiotherapy for stage I lung cancer. Multiplex PCR, run in two rounds, amplified TCR beta CDR3 from genomic DNA. The use of primers specific to each TRBV and TRBJ gene characterized first-round PCR. TCRdb itself ran the multiplex PCR reads through MiXCR, one entry per CDR3 protein. Seen here are 27,000 or so distinct CDR3 sequences, 35% to 50% observed once, and the top ten hold around a third. Here the sequenced sample was PBMCs, taken before or after stereotactic body radiation therapy (not recorded which). The receptors shown here come from a donor of 50 years or more with non-small cell lung cancer.

Comment on this clonotype: A far larger clone is one nucleotide away, so this likely arose from a read error. The rearrangement joins TRBV6-4 to TRBJ2-1; TRBD2 matches 7 bases. The trim removed 5 bases at V and 6 bases at J, leaving 4 bases unmatched. The CDR3 has 13 amino acids. Germline V gene data show CDR1 as MRHNA and CDR2 as SNTAGT. CDR3 DNA: TGTGCCAGCAGTTACGGGAGGAGCAATGAGCAGTTCTTC. Its protein product is CASSYGRSNEQFF.

In its sample, this clonotype was seen many times. The chain joins TRBV3-1 to TRBJ2-7, with unresolved D. V lost 3 bases and J lost 6, with 6 bases in between. CDR3 length equals 11 residues. Germline V gives CDR1 LGHDT, CDR2 YNNKEL (reference sequence). The CDR3 nucleotides are TGTGCCAGCAGCCAGATGAGCGAGCAGTACTTC. This translates into CASSQMSEQYF.

This clonotype was counted ten times or more. The V gene is TRBV10-2, the J gene TRBJ2-3; TRBD2 might be the D (5 bases). The CDR3 covers 12 residues. With 3 bases removed from V and 10 bases from J, the gap between germline ends came to 11 bases. The germline CDR1 and CDR2 sequences are WSHSY and SAAADI. The CDR3 sequence: CASSDYAEAQYF. DNA of the CDR3: TGCGCCAGCAGTGATTACGCGGAGGCGCAGTATTTT.

Notes on this clonotype: The conserved final phenylalanine or tryptophan is absent from the CDR3, which likely points to a read error. The chain recombines TRBV2 with TRBJ2-1; no definite D call. CDR3 length equals 10 residues. Trimming removed 11 bases from V and 6 bases from J, with 8 bases in between. The germline V gene encodes CDR1 SNHLY and CDR2 FYNNEI. In nucleotides, the CDR3 is TGTGCCCGCATGGCCAATGAGCAGTTCTTA. The encoded protein is CARMANEQFL.

This clonotype was counted ten times or more. V and J are TRBV7-2 and TRBJ2-4; 10 positions match TRBD2. There are 14 residues in the CDR3. V was clipped by 5 bases and J by 6 bases; unmatched bases: 4. Germline V gene lookup returns CDR1 SGHTA and CDR2 FQGNSA. The CDR3 reads CASSPAGGGNIQYF. DNA of the CDR3: TGTGCCAGCAGCCCAGCGGGGGGGGGAAACATTCAGTACTTC.

Ten or more counts support this clonotype. The rearrangement joins TRBV10-3 to TRBJ1-2, with D uncertain. The ends were cut back, 0 bases at V and 6 bases at J, with 11 bases in the middle. CDR1 ENHRY and CDR2 SYGVKD come from the germline V gene. The CDR3 loop spans 14 amino acids. CDR3 sequence: CAISESSQRNGYTF. The CDR3, as DNA: TGTGCCATCAGTGAGTCGAGTCAGCGAAATGGCTACACCTTC.

This clonotype was observed many times. V is TRBV15 and J is TRBJ1-1, with D unresolved. This CDR3 comprises 16 residues. The V and J ends lost 0 bases and 0 bases respectively, with 11 bases between them. Germline CDR1 reads LNHNV; CDR2 reads YYDKDF (reference sequence). DNA for the CDR3: TGTGCCACCAGCAGAGACGGGAACACCCTGAACACTGAAGCTTTCTTT. This sequence encodes CATSRDGNTLNTEAFF.

The chain employs TRBV18 and TRBJ2-7; the D is unclear. This CDR3 is built from 15 residues. Trimming pared 1 base from V and 2 bases from J, leaving 12 bases between. Germline values: CDR1 KGHSH, CDR2 LQKENI. The DNA for the CDR3 is TGTGCCAGCTCACCACATGAGGTATCCCCCTACGAGCAGTACTTC. Encoded protein: CASSPHEVSPYEQYF.

This clonotype was counted at least ten times. The chain employs TRBV28 and TRBJ1-1, with TRBD1 matching 10 bases. With 10 bases clipped from V and 5 bases from J, the junction kept 7 bases outside the gene matches. The CDR3 runs to 13 residues. Germline CDR1 reads MDHEN; CDR2 reads SYDVKM. Here the CDR3 DNA reads TGTGCCACCTGGACAGGGGGGGAAACTGAAGCTTTCTTT. Protein sequence: CATWTGGETEAFF. Supplemented by reference TRBV28 and TRBJ1-1, the full variable domain reads DVKVTQSSRYLVKRTGEKVFLECVQDMDHENMFWYRQDPGLGLRLIYFSYDVKMKEKGDIPEGYSVSREKKERFSLILESASTNQTSMYLCATWTGGETEAFFGQGTRLTVV.

The genes are TRBV20-1 and TRBJ1-5; 11 bases align to TRBD1. V trimming: 1 base; J trimming: 8 bases; junction bases outside the gene matches: 7. This CDR3 has 15 amino acids. The germline gives CDR1 DFQATT, CDR2 SNEGSKA (reference sequence). CDR3 region: CSARGRGTGGEPQHF. In nucleotides, the CDR3 is TGCAGTGCTAGAGGTCGTGGGACAGGGGGTGAGCCCCAGCATTTT.

This clonotype was picked up many times. The gene calls are TRBV30 and TRBJ1-5, with unresolved D. Trimming left V 0 bases short and J 0 bases short, with 6 bases between. CDR1 is GTSNPN, CDR2 SVGIG, per germline (reference sequence). The CDR3 runs 14 residues. The CDR3 here is CAWSVGYSNQPQHF. The CDR3 coding sequence is TGTGCCTGGAGTGTTGGTTATAGCAATCAGCCCCAGCATTTT.

This clonotype has just one count. A read error may explain this, as a much larger clone is one base away. The chain combines TRBV3-1 with TRBJ2-1; unclear D gene. CDR3 length equals 15 residues. V was shortened by 6 bases and J by 6 bases, with 18 bases between the two germline ends. Germline V gene lookup returns CDR1 LGHDT and CDR2 YNNKEL (reference sequence). CDR3 protein: CASSKTGAGPNEQFF. CDR3 nucleotide sequence: TGTGCCAGCAGTAAGACTGGAGCAGGCCCCAATGAGCAGTTCTTC.

The chain links TRBV11-3 to TRBJ1-2; a possible D gene is TRBD1 (5 bases). Germline V gene data show CDR1 as SGHNT and CDR2 as YENEEA. The length of the CDR3 is 15 residues. Trimming took 5 bases from V and 7 from J, leaving 20 bases between them. The CDR3 loop reads CASSPRDAGFGGYTF. The CDR3 nucleotides are TGTGCCAGCAGCCCTAGGGACGCAGGTTTTGGTGGCTACACCTTC.

This rearrangement joins TRBV2 to TRBJ1-1; D is perhaps TRBD1 (5 bases). The CDR3 extends over 12 amino acids. V shed 9 bases and J shed 5 bases, with 13 bases lying between them. CDR1 is SNHLY and CDR2 is FYNNEI in the germline V gene. CDR3 bases: TGTGCCAGTATGACAGTTGGGACTGAAGCTTTCTTT. Its translation: CASMTVGTEAFF.

This clonotype has at least ten counts. The DNA for the CDR3 is TGCAGTGCCGGAACACTAACAGGGTCTTCCTACGAGCAGTACTTC. It yields the protein CSAGTLTGSSYEQYF. The chain has TRBV20-1 and TRBJ2-7, with a weak D call TRBD1 (6 bases). Germline CDR1 reads DFQATT; CDR2 reads SNEGSKA (reference sequence). The V end lost 6 bases, the J end lost 1 base, and 19 bases lay between the germline ends. This CDR3 contains 15 residues.

This clonotype was detected many times. The chain combines TRBV15 with TRBJ2-2, with D unclear. Germline lookup yields CDR1 LNHNV and CDR2 YYDKDF (reference sequence). There are 13 residues in the CDR3. Between the trimmed V and J ends, which lost 2 bases and 6 bases, there was a span of 7 bases. The chain's CDR3 is CATSRQNPGELFF. CDR3 sequence (DNA): TGTGCCACCAGCAGACAAAATCCCGGGGAGCTGTTTTTT.

The CDR3 sequence: CASSLAGDNSPLHF. CDR3 sequence (DNA): TGTGCCAGTAGTTTAGCAGGGGATAATTCACCCCTCCACTTT. The V gene is TRBV19, the J gene TRBJ1-6; D might be TRBD1 (6 bases). There are 14 residues in the CDR3. Germline V CDR1 and CDR2: LNHDA, SQIVND (reference sequence). Trimming stripped 5 bases from V and 5 bases from J, with 10 bases between.

There are many counts of this clonotype. This chain links TRBV28 with TRBJ2-5, with D perhaps TRBD1 (6 bases). CDR3 length equals 14 residues. Per germline, CDR1 MDHEN and CDR2 SYDVKM. The germline V and J ends were trimmed by 4 bases and 4 bases, with 13 bases remaining between them. The CDR3 bases are TGTGCCAGCAGTTCCGGAGACAGGATAGAGACCCAGTACTTC. Its protein product is CASSSGDRIETQYF.

This clonotype showed up many times. V gene TRBV5-1 combines with J gene TRBJ2-1; D is perhaps TRBD1 or TRBD2 (6 bases each). CDR3 size: 14 residues. The V and J ends lost 6 bases and 6 bases respectively, with 16 bases between them. Germline-derived CDR1 and CDR2 are SGHRS and YFSETQ. CDR3: CASTIGGHGNEQFF. The CDR3 nucleotides read TGCGCCAGCACAATCGGGGGACACGGCAATGAGCAGTTCTTC.

For this clonotype: This could be a read error, since a much larger clone is one nucleotide away. This chain uses TRBV6-2 or TRBV6-3 with TRBJ2-6, with 11 nucleotides matching TRBD2. The CDR3 runs 20 residues. Per germline, CDR1 MNHEY and CDR2 SVGEGT. CDR3 sequence reads: CASSPRGVTSGNSGANVMTF. The DNA of the CDR3 is TGTGCCAGCAGTCCCCGGGGGGTGACTAGCGGGAACTCTGGGGCCAACGTCATGACTTTC.

This clonotype was counted at least ten times. The V gene is TRBV6-2 or TRBV6-3, the J gene TRBJ2-1; 8 positions agree with TRBD2. This CDR3 contains 15 residues. J lost 0 bases, V lost 2 bases, and 0 bases had no gene match. Per germline, CDR1 MNHEY and CDR2 SVGEGT. CDR3 DNA sequence: TGTGCCAGCAGTTACAGCGGGAGCTCCTACAATGAGCAGTTCTTC. This translates into CASSYSGSSYNEQFF.

In its sample, this clonotype was seen many times. This chain joins TRBV20-1 and TRBJ1-1; 8 bases are shared with TRBD1. The CDR3 extends over 13 amino acids. The trim removed 3 bases at V and 5 bases at J, leaving 5 bases unmatched. Germline V gene sequence: CDR1 DFQATT, CDR2 SNEGSKA (reference sequence). The CDR3: CSASFGQGTEAFF. DNA of the CDR3: TGCAGTGCTAGCTTCGGACAGGGTACTGAAGCTTTCTTT.

This clonotype was seen only once. The chain uses TRBV7-6 and TRBJ2-1, with 8 bases lining up with TRBD2. V shed 3 bases, J shed 9 bases, and the junction held 10 bases outside the gene matches. CDR1 and CDR2 from the germline V gene are SGHVS and FNYEAQ. The length of the CDR3 is 15 residues. The CDR3 loop reads CASSFSGGPMGEQFF. The CDR3 region has the DNA TGTGCCAGCAGCTTTTCGGGAGGGCCGATGGGTGAGCAGTTCTTC. Looking up the rest from reference TRBV7-6 and TRBJ2-1 gives the full variable domain: GAGVSQSPRYKVTKRGQDVALRCDPISGHVSLYWYRQALGQGPEFLTYFNYEAQQDKSGLPNDRFSAERPEGSISTLTIQRTEQRDSAMYRCASSFSGGPMGEQFFGPGTRLTVL.

This clonotype was found many times. V is TRBV7-2 and J is TRBJ1-5; D gene ambiguous. Trimming pared 6 bases from V and 6 bases from J, leaving 18 bases between. Germline CDR1 reads SGHTA; CDR2 reads FQGNSA. This CDR3 is built from 15 residues. CDR3 residues: CASSLSYMTLQPQHF. The CDR3 DNA is TGTGCCAGCAGTCTCTCTTACATGACACTTCAGCCCCAGCATTTT.

This clonotype was observed a handful of times. This clone may be a read error of a much larger clone one base away. CDR3 bases: TGTGCCAGCAGCCAAGAATTCACGCCCTGCGAGCAGTACTTC. Amino acids: CASSQEFTPCEQYF. The rearrangement links TRBV3-1 to TRBJ2-7; D gene unclear. Trimming took off 0 bases at V and 6 bases at J, with 12 bases between the two ends. Germline CDR1 LGHDT, CDR2 YNNKEL (reference sequence). CDR3 length equals 14 residues.

This clonotype was observed at least ten times. The rearrangement links TRBV6-1 to TRBJ2-7; no firm D call. Trimming shortened V by 6 bases and J by 8 bases, and 20 bases separated the two germline ends. Germline V gene data show CDR1 as MNHNS and CDR2 as SASEGT. There are 14 residues in the CDR3. The CDR3 is CASSPDRLTVKQYF. The CDR3 nucleotides read TGTGCCAGCAGCCCCGACCGGCTAACTGTCAAGCAGTACTTC.

The sample holds many counts of this clonotype. V usage is TRBV4-2 and J usage is TRBJ2-1; 7 bases fit TRBD1. This CDR3 region has 14 residues. With V trimmed by 0 bases and J by 9 bases, 5 bases remained unmatched. CDR1 is LGHNA, CDR2 YNFKEQ, per germline. In DNA, the CDR3 is TGTGCCAGCAGCCAAGATGGACAGGCTAGTGAGCAGTTCTTC. The encoded protein is CASSQDGQASEQFF.

This clonotype was detected ten times or more. For the CDR3, the DNA is TGCGCCAGCAGCCCCCGGACACCTACAACTAATGAAAAACTGTTTTTT. It encodes CASSPRTPTTNEKLFF. This sequence joins TRBV5-1 and TRBJ1-4, with D perhaps TRBD1 (5 bases). From germline, CDR1 is SGHRS and CDR2 YFSETQ. This CDR3 contains 16 residues. The V gene lost 4 bases and the J gene lost 0 bases, with 13 bases spanning the gap.

The table lists this clonotype with a few counts. The chain joins TRBV2 to TRBJ2-2; maybe TRBD1 (7 bases). This CDR3 region has 15 residues. Trimming took off 4 bases at V and 3 bases at J, with 12 bases between the two ends. Germline V gives CDR1 SNHLY, CDR2 FYNNEI. CDR3 amino acids: CASSAGGGYTGELFF. CDR3 nucleotides: TGTGCCAGCAGTGCTGGAGGGGGCTACACCGGGGAGCTGTTTTTT.